The next 22 T cell receptor beta chains were all read from a single sample in a study of T cells in Graves' hyperthyroidism and ophthalmopathy. Amplified TCR beta CDR3 regions came from RNA transcripts. The TCR CDR3 first-round RT-PCR relied on the HTBI primer set. TCRdb fed the multiplex PCR reads into MiXCR, producing one record per CDR3 protein. Of 300,000 to 450,000 distinct CDR3 sequences listed, under 20% are singletons. The sample was blood. The receptors shown here come from a young man with Graves' ophthalmopathy.

This clonotype was counted between two and nine times. The V and J genes are TRBV7-6 and TRBJ2-5, with TRBD2 matching 9 bases. Per germline, CDR1 SGHVS and CDR2 FNYEAQ. V lost 4 bases to trimming and J lost 5 bases; unmatched junction nucleotides: 2. This CDR3 contains 13 residues. This CDR3 is CASSSGLAETQYF. CDR3 nucleotide sequence: TGTGCCAGCAGCTCAGGACTAGCGGAGACCCAGTACTTC.

V and J are TRBV29-1 and TRBJ1-2; 8 bases line up with TRBD1. The CDR3 runs to 13 residues. Germline CDR1 SQVTM, CDR2 ANQGSEA. Losses at the gene ends were 7 bases for V and 5 bases for J; bases not matched to a gene: 9. The DNA for the CDR3 is TGCAGCGGGGGGGGACAGGATGTATATGGCTACACCTTC. Translating gives CSGGGQDVYGYTF.

This clonotype was seen many times. The chain combines TRBV14 with TRBJ2-2; D not resolved. CDR1 is SGHDN, CDR2 FVKESK, per germline. V lost 1 base and J lost 3, with 6 bases in between. CDR3 length: 14 residues. The CDR3 bases are TGTGCCAGCAGCCAAGTCCCGGACACCGGGGAGCTGTTTTTT. Translating it yields CASSQVPDTGELFF.

This clonotype was detected ten times or more. The J gene is TRBJ1-2, the V gene TRBV7-3; 8 bases fit TRBD1. J gave up 8 bases and V 1 base, and 6 bases lay outside the gene matches. CDR3 length equals 14 residues. Germline lookup yields CDR1 SGHTA and CDR2 FQGTGA. The CDR3 spells CASSLNAGGDGYTF. The CDR3 DNA reads TGTGCCAGCAGCTTAAATGCAGGGGGCGACGGCTACACCTTC.

This clonotype was recorded many times. The chain links TRBV2 to TRBJ1-6, with 9 bases matching TRBD1. V gave up 6 bases and J gave up 7 bases; unmatched junction bases: 7. The CDR3 runs 15 residues. Germline values: CDR1 SNHLY, CDR2 FYNNEI. The CDR3 sequence is CASRLVTGGNSPLHF. The DNA for the CDR3 is TGTGCCAGCAGGCTAGTTACAGGGGGCAATTCACCCCTCCACTTT.

This clonotype was counted many times. This chain joins TRBV20-1 and TRBJ2-1, with a tentative D call TRBD2 (5 bases). The germline CDR1 and CDR2 sequences are DFQATT and SNEGSKA (reference sequence). The V end was cut by 1 base, the J end by 5 bases, with 9 bases between. The CDR3 consists of 13 residues. In nucleotides, the CDR3 is TGCAGTGCTAGAGCCTTGGGAGACAATGAGCAGTTCTTC. This codes for CSARALGDNEQFF.

CDR3 DNA: TGCAGTGCTGCTCACTCGACAGGGGGACTGAACACTGAAGCTTTCTTT. Translating it yields CSAAHSTGGLNTEAFF. The gene calls are TRBV20-1 and TRBJ1-1, with TRBD1 identical over 9 bases. The CDR3 sequence is 16 residues long. Germline V gene sequence: CDR1 DFQATT, CDR2 SNEGSKA (reference sequence). V lost 5 bases to trimming and J lost 0 bases; unmatched junction nucleotides: 10.

This clonotype turned up a few times. The chain couples TRBV5-1 to TRBJ1-4; 7 nucleotides line up with TRBD1. The CDR3 runs to 15 residues. The junction had 12 bases not matched to a gene; V was cut back by 5 bases and J by 8 bases. From germline, CDR1 is SGHRS and CDR2 YFSETQ. CDR3 region: CASRTTGWAREKLFF. CDR3 in DNA: TGCGCCAGCAGAACGACAGGGTGGGCTCGCGAAAAACTGTTTTTT.

J is TRBJ1-1 and V is TRBV11-2; D call uncertain. V shed 5 bases and J shed 1 base, with 14 bases lying between them. CDR3 length equals 15 residues. CDR1 and CDR2 from the germline V gene are SGHAT and FQNNGV. The CDR3 DNA reads as TGTGCCAGCAGCCAAGATCTCGACTGGAACACTGAAGCTTTCTTT. Translated: CASSQDLDWNTEAFF.

This clonotype was found a few times. V gene TRBV18 combines with J gene TRBJ1-1; TRBD1 aligns across 10 bases. This CDR3 spans 15 amino acids. The J segment lost 5 bases and the V segment lost 2 bases, leaving 5 bases of the junction unmatched. CDR1 is KGHSH, CDR2 LQKENI, per germline. The CDR3 DNA reads as TGTGCCAGCTCACCAGACAGGGGGCGGTGGACTGAAGCTTTCTTT. Translation gives CASSPDRGRWTEAFF.

This clonotype was counted between two and nine times. V and J are TRBV2 and TRBJ1-5; no clear D. Germline loops: CDR1 SNHLY, CDR2 FYNNEI. V shed 8 bases and J shed 7 bases, with 6 bases lying between them. CDR3 length equals 10 residues. The CDR3 sequence: CASGGQPQHF. CDR3 nucleotides: TGTGCCAGCGGTGGCCAGCCCCAGCATTTT. Filled out from reference TRBV2 and TRBJ1-5, the complete variable domain reads EPEVTQTPSHQVTQMGQEVILRCVPISNHLYFYWYRQILGQKVEFLVSFYNNEISEKSEIFDDQFSVERPDGSNFTLKIRSTKLEDSAMYFCASGGQPQHFGDGTRLSIL.

The chain employs TRBV15 and TRBJ2-3; tentatively, D is TRBD1 (5 bases). Trimming cost V 4 bases and J 5 bases, with 19 bases left between them. Germline V CDR1 and CDR2: LNHNV, YYDKDF (reference sequence). The CDR3 sequence is 16 residues long. Written as DNA, the CDR3 is TGTGCCACCAGCAAACTTGACAGTACCACCGGAGATACGCAGTATTTT. It codes for CATSKLDSTTGDTQYF.

CDR3 DNA sequence: TGCAGCGTTGAGCTCGTCACTGAAGCTTTCTTT. It encodes CSVELVTEAFF. The rearrangement uses TRBV29-1 and TRBJ1-1; D gene unclear. The CDR3 has 11 residues. The germline V and J ends were trimmed by 3 bases and 4 bases, with 6 bases remaining between them. CDR1 and CDR2 from the germline V gene are SQVTM and ANQGSEA.

This clonotype was picked up many times. The chain is built from TRBV18 and TRBJ1-5; no clear D gene. The CDR3 is 12 amino acids. Germline CDR1 is KGHSH and CDR2 is LQKENI. Deletions cut 3 bases from V and 3 bases from J, with 3 bases between. The chain's CDR3 is CASSPPNQPQHF. The CDR3 DNA is TGTGCCAGCTCACCCCCCAATCAGCCCCAGCATTTT.

This clonotype was seen many times. The chain employs TRBV20-1 and TRBJ2-1; D may correspond to TRBD1 or TRBD2 (6 bases each). Germline V lookup: CDR1 DFQATT, CDR2 SNEGSKA (reference sequence). V lost 6 bases and J lost 4, with 19 bases in between. The CDR3 is 15 amino acids. The CDR3 here is CSAPEEGGIYNEQFF. The CDR3 DNA follows: TGCAGTGCCCCAGAGGAGGGGGGCATATACAATGAGCAGTTCTTC.

There are a few counts of this clonotype. The rearrangement joins TRBV15 to TRBJ2-3; D gene ambiguous. The CDR3 spans 18 residues. From germline, CDR1 is LNHNV and CDR2 YYDKDF (reference sequence). V shed 0 bases and J shed 0 bases, with 16 bases lying between them. CDR3 nucleotide sequence: TGTGCCACCAGCAGAGATTTTCCCTCTGCGACAAGCACAGATACGCAGTATTTT. This sequence encodes CATSRDFPSATSTDTQYF.

This clonotype appeared many times. The genes are TRBV3-1 and TRBJ1-5; TRBD1 aligns across 10 bases. Trimming cost V 5 bases and J 5 bases; bases outside gene matches: 3. Looked up from germline, CDR1 is LGHDT and CDR2 is YNNKEL (reference sequence). The CDR3 sequence is 14 residues long. The CDR3 spells CASSYGTGDQPQHF. Here the CDR3 DNA reads TGTGCCAGCAGCTACGGGACAGGGGATCAGCCCCAGCATTTT.

This clonotype has ten or more counts. The chain links TRBV11-3 to TRBJ1-1; tentatively, D is TRBD1 (5 bases). The germline V gene has CDR1 SGHNT and CDR2 YENEEA. The CDR3 is 14 amino acids. The germline V and J ends were trimmed by 5 bases and 3 bases, with 13 bases remaining between them. CDR3 in DNA: TGTGCCAGCAGCGCGGGGGGAGCGGACACTGAAGCTTTCTTT. Its protein is CASSAGGADTEAFF.

This clonotype was detected ten times or more. The genes are TRBV20-1 and TRBJ2-5, with D perhaps matching TRBD2 (6 bases). Germline V gene lookup returns CDR1 DFQATT and CDR2 SNEGSKA (reference sequence). This CDR3 is 15 amino acids long. V lost 6 bases to trimming and J lost 5 bases, with 22 bases between them. This chain's CDR3 is CSAPRPGDRRETQYF. The CDR3 DNA reads as TGCAGTGCCCCTCGCCCGGGGGACCGGCGGGAGACCCAGTACTTC.

This clonotype was found many times. The rearrangement links TRBV13 to TRBJ2-7; the match to TRBD1 covers 8 bases. After removal of 5 bases from V and 6 bases from J, the junction contained 9 bases not matched to a gene. This CDR3 spans 14 amino acids. Germline CDR1 PRHDT, CDR2 FYEKMQ (reference sequence). For the CDR3, the DNA is TGTGCCAGCAGCGACCGACAGGGGACGAGCGAGCAGTACTTC. This codes for CASSDRQGTSEQYF. Full variable domain (remainder filled in from reference TRBV13 and TRBJ2-7): AAGVIQSPRHLIKEKRETATLKCYPIPRHDTVYWYQQGPGQDPQFLISFYEKMQSDKGSIPDRFSAQQFSDYHSELNMSSLELGDSALYFCASSDRQGTSEQYFGPGTRLTVT.

This clonotype appeared many times. The chain uses TRBV12-3 or TRBV12-4 and TRBJ1-5; TRBD1 might be the D (6 bases). V shed 6 bases and J shed 0 bases, with 15 bases lying between them. CDR3 length: 16 amino acids. CDR3 sequence: CASSRGTPHSNQPQHF. CDR3 in DNA: TGTGCCAGCAGCCGTGGGACACCTCATAGCAATCAGCCCCAGCATTTT.

The sample holds a few counts of this clonotype. The chain is built from TRBV9 and TRBJ2-7, with D perhaps matching TRBD2 (6 bases). V was pared by 3 bases and J by 0 bases, with 19 bases between. The CDR3 sequence is 17 residues long. The germline V gene has CDR1 SGDLS and CDR2 YYNGEE. For the CDR3, the DNA is TGTGCCAGCAGCGCCGAACCGGGCCCGACTAGCTCCTACGAGCAGTACTTC. Its translation is CASSAEPGPTSSYEQYF.